A selection of T cell receptor beta chains follows, all from one sample in a study of blood T cell repertoires in COVID-19. Assay: immunoSEQ multiplex PCR; the TCRdb copy retains only in-frame clones and omits some. The sample consists of about 170,000 clones, around four fifths of them appearing once. Sequenced sample: peripheral blood. The source of these receptors is an elderly woman with COVID-19, enrolled during active disease. Both conserved end residues are part of each CDR3. Fields, in order: V gene, J gene, CDR3 protein.

v_gene: TRBV15
j_gene: TRBJ1-2
CDR3aa: CATSRVPSPDGYTF

v_gene: TRBV28
j_gene: TRBJ2-7
CDR3aa: CASLGALARGYEQYF

v_gene: TRBV7-9
j_gene: TRBJ1-5
CDR3aa: CASSRLGQGGNQPQHF

v_gene: TRBV6-5
j_gene: TRBJ1-2
CDR3aa: CASVSWDRGVRGYTF

v_gene: TRBV20-1
j_gene: TRBJ2-1
CDR3aa: CSASDRGNEQFF

v_gene: TRBV7-2
j_gene: TRBJ2-3
CDR3aa: CASSPTGNTDTQYF

v_gene: TRBV6-5
j_gene: TRBJ1-2
CDR3aa: CASSSDRDWGYGYTF

v_gene: TRBV5-4
j_gene: TRBJ2-1
CDR3aa: CASSFARGGYNEQFF

v_gene: TRBV27
j_gene: TRBJ2-7
CDR3aa: CATRLAGVGREYF

v_gene: TRBV5-1
j_gene: TRBJ1-1
CDR3aa: CASSSGTGATEAFF

v_gene: TRBV19
j_gene: TRBJ1-5
CDR3aa: CASSKYSSGDNQPQHF

v_gene: TRBV24-1
j_gene: TRBJ2-7
CDR3aa: CATSDPETGGDEQYF

v_gene: TRBV6-6
j_gene: TRBJ1-1
CDR3aa: CASSPFTIGTVGAFF

v_gene: TRBV3-1/TRBV3-2
j_gene: TRBJ2-3
CDR3aa: CASSLRGGTDTQYF

v_gene: TRBV18
j_gene: TRBJ1-1
CDR3aa: CASSPVGGGNTEAFF

v_gene: TRBV5-1
j_gene: TRBJ1-6
CDR3aa: CASSPGTFVSSYNSPLHF

v_gene: TRBV6-6
j_gene: TRBJ2-3
CDR3aa: CASSYGTGLTDTQYF

v_gene: TRBV19
j_gene: TRBJ2-1
CDR3aa: CASSTRGGRERIHNEQFF

v_gene: TRBV11-2
j_gene: TRBJ2-7
CDR3aa: CASREGLAVAYEQYF

v_gene: TRBV5-1
j_gene: TRBJ2-5
CDR3aa: CASSPDHTSGVTQYF

v_gene: TRBV2
j_gene: TRBJ1-4
CDR3aa: CASRRGQLNEKLFF

v_gene: TRBV5-4
j_gene: TRBJ2-7
CDR3aa: CASSPTGANYEQYF

v_gene: TRBV5-1
j_gene: TRBJ2-7
CDR3aa: CASSLGGRGVSYEQYF

v_gene: TRBV3-1/TRBV3-2
j_gene: TRBJ2-1
CDR3aa: CASSANGPFHSDNEQFF

v_gene: TRBV20-1
j_gene: TRBJ2-7
CDR3aa: CSASAGLAGGEQYF

v_gene: TRBV6-5
j_gene: TRBJ2-7
CDR3aa: CASSLGQGGPYEQYF

v_gene: TRBV6-1
j_gene: TRBJ1-5
CDR3aa: CASSERGSLGDQPQHF

v_gene: TRBV21-1
j_gene: TRBJ1-5
CDR3aa: CASSKEGTRANQPQHF

v_gene: TRBV7-2
j_gene: TRBJ1-5
CDR3aa: CASSRTGGQPQHF

v_gene: TRBV6-1
j_gene: TRBJ1-6
CDR3aa: CASSETGQGYNSPLHF

v_gene: TRBV28
j_gene: TRBJ1-4
CDR3aa: CASSIGQFLFF

v_gene: TRBV6-5
j_gene: TRBJ1-6
CDR3aa: CASSSRQSWDSPLHF

v_gene: TRBV5-4
j_gene: TRBJ2-2
CDR3aa: CASSLAGSTGELFF

v_gene: TRBV27
j_gene: TRBJ1-1
CDR3aa: CASKLHQNTEAFF

v_gene: TRBV6-5
j_gene: TRBJ1-4
CDR3aa: CASGDRATNEKLFF

v_gene: TRBV19
j_gene: TRBJ1-2
CDR3aa: CASSRGRGYTF

v_gene: TRBV4-2
j_gene: TRBJ1-5
CDR3aa: CASSQGDKGGNQPQHF

v_gene: TRBV6-5
j_gene: TRBJ2-1
CDR3aa: CASSLRGLAGDLQFF

v_gene: TRBV21-1
j_gene: TRBJ2-5
CDR3aa: CASTQGLETQYF

v_gene: TRBV14
j_gene: TRBJ2-5
CDR3aa: CASTPAGGIQETQYF

v_gene: TRBV5-1
j_gene: TRBJ1-4
CDR3aa: CASSVSRREKLFF

v_gene: TRBV28
j_gene: TRBJ1-5
CDR3aa: CASRGGGYQPQHF